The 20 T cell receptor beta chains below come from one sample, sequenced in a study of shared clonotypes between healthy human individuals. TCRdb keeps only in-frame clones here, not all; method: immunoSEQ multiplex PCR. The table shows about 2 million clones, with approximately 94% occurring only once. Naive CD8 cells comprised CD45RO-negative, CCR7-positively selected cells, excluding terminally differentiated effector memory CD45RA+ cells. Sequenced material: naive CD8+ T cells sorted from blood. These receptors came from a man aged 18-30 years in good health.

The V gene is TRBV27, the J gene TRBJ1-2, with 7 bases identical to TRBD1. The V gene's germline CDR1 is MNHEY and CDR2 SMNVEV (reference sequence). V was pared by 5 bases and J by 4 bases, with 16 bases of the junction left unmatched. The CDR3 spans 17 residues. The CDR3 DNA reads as TGTGCCAGCAGTAGCCGGACAGGTACCATAGTGCCCTATGGCTACACCTTC. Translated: CASSSRTGTIVPYGYTF.

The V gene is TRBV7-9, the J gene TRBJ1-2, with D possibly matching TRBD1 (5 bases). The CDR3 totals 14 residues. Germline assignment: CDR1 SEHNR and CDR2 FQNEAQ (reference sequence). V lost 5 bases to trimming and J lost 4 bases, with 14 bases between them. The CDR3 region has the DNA TGTGCCAGCAGCCCGACCGGGCAGGGCTATGGCTACACCTTC. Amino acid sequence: CASSPTGQGYGYTF. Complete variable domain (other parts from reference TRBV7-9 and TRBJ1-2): DTGVSQNPRHKITKRGQNVTFRCDPISEHNRLYWYRQTLGQGPEFLTYFQNEAQLEKSRLLSDRFSAERPKGSFSTLEIQRTEQGDSAMYLCASSPTGQGYGYTFGSGTRLTVV.

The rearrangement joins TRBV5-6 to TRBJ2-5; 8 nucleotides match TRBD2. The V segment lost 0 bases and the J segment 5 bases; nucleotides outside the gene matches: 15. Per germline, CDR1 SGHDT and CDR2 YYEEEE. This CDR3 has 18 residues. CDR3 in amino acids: CASSLGSMRGAGLETQYF. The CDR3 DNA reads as TGTGCCAGCAGCTTGGGCTCGATGCGGGGGGCAGGGTTGGAGACCCAGTACTTC.

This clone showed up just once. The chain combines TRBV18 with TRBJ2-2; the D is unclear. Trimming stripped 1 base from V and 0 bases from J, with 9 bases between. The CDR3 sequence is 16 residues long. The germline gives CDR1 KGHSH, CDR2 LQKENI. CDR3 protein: CASSPLTAPNTGELFF. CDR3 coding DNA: TGTGCCAGCTCACCACTGACGGCCCCGAACACCGGGGAGCTGTTTTTT.

The CDR3 is CASSESDLSLSYEQYF. Written as DNA, the CDR3 is TGTGCCAGCAGTGAGAGTGATCTCAGCCTATCCTACGAGCAGTACTTC. The V call is TRBV2, the J call TRBJ2-7; D remains unclear. The CDR3 sequence is 16 residues long. The germline V gene has CDR1 SNHLY and CDR2 FYNNEI. Trimming stripped 3 bases from V and 1 base from J, with 16 bases between.

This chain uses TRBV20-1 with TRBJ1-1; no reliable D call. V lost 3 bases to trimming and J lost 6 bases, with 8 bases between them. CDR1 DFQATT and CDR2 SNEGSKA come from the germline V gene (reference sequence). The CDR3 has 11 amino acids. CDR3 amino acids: CSASMAAEAFF. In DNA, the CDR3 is TGCAGTGCTAGTATGGCAGCTGAAGCTTTCTTT.

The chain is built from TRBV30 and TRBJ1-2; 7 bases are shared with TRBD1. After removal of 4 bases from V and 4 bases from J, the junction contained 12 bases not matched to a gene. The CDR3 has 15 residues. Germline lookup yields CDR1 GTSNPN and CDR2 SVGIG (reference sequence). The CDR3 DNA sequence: TGTGCCTGGACGCCAACAGGGGAGGTGAGCTATGGCTACACCTTC. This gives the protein CAWTPTGEVSYGYTF.

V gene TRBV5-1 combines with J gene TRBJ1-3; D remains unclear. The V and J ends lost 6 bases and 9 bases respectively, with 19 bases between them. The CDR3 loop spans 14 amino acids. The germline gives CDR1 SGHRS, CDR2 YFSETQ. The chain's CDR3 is CASTSEVQPGTIYF. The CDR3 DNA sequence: TGCGCCAGCACCTCAGAGGTACAGCCGGGCACCATATATTTT.

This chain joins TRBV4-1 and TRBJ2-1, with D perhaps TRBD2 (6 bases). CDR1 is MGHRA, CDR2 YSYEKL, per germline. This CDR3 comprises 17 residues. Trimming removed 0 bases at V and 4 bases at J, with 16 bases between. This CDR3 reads CASSQDRFGGTYNEQFF. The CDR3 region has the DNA TGCGCCAGCAGCCAAGATCGGTTTGGGGGGACTTACAATGAGCAGTTCTTC.

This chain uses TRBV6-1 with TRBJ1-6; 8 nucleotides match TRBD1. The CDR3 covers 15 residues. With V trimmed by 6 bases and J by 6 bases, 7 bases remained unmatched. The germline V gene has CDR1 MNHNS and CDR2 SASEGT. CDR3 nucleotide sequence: TGTGCCAGCAGAAACAGGGGGGAGTCTAATTCACCCCTCCACTTT. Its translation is CASRNRGESNSPLHF.

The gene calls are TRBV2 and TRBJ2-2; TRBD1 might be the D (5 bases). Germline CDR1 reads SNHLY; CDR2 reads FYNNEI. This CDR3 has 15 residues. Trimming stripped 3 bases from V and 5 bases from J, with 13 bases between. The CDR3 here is CASSETWQGTGELFF. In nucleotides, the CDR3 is TGTGCCAGCAGTGAGACATGGCAGGGAACCGGGGAGCTGTTTTTT.

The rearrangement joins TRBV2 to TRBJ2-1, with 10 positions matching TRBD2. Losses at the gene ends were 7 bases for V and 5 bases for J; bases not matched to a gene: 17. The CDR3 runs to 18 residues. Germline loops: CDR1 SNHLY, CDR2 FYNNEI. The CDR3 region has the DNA TGTGCCAGCATGCTTAATGTAGGTAGCGGGGGGCCCCACAATGAGCAGTTCTTC. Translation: CASMLNVGSGGPHNEQFF.

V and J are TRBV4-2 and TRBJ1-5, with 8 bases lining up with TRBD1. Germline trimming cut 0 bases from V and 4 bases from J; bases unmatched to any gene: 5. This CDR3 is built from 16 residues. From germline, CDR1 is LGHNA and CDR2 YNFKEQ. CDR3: CASSQDVNRGNQPQHF. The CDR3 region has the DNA TGTGCCAGCAGCCAAGACGTGAACAGGGGGAATCAGCCCCAGCATTTT.

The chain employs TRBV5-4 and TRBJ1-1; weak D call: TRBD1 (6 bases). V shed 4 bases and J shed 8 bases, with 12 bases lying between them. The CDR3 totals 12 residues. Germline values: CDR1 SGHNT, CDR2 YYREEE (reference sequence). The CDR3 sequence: CASSEITGEAFF. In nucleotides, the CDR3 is TGTGCCAGCAGCGAAATAACAGGGGAAGCTTTCTTT. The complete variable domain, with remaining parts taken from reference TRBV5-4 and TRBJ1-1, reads ETGVTQSPTHLIKTRGQQVTLRCSSQSGHNTVSWYQQALGQGPQFIFQYYREEENGRGNFPPRFSGLQFPNYSSELNVNALELDDSALYLCASSEITGEAFFGQGTRLTVV.

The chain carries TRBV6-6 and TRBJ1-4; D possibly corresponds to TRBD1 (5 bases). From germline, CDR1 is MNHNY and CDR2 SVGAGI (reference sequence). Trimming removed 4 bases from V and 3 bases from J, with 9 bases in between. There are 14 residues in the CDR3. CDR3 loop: CASSSTASNEKLFF. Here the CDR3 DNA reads TGTGCCAGCAGTTCGACAGCCTCTAATGAAAAACTGTTTTTT.

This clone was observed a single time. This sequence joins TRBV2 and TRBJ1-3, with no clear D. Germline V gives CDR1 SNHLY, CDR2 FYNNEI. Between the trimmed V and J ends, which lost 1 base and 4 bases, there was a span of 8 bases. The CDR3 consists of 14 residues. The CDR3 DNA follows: TGTGCCAGCAGTGAAGGGTCCGCCGGAAACACCATATATTTT. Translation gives CASSEGSAGNTIYF.

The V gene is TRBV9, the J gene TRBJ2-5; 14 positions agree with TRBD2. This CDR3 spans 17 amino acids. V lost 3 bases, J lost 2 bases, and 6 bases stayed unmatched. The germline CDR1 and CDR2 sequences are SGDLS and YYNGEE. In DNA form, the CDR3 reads TGTGCCAGCAGCGCCGGGACTAGCGGGGGATCGCAAGAGACCCAGTACTTC. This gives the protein CASSAGTSGGSQETQYF.

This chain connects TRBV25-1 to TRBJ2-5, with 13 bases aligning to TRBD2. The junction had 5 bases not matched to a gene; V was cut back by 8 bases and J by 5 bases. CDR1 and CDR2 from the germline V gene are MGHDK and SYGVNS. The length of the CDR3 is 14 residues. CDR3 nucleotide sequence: TGTGCCAGCGGAGGACTAGCGGGAGCGGAGACCCAGTACTTC. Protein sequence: CASGGLAGAETQYF.

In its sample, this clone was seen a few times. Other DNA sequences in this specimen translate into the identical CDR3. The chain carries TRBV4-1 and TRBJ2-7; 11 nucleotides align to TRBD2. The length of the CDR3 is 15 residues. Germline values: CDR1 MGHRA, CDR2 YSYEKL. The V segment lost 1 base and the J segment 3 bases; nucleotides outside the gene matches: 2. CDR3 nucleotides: TGCGCCAGCAGCCAAGGGCTAGCGGGAGGCTACGAGCAGTACTTC. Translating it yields CASSQGLAGGYEQYF.

DNA of the CDR3: TGTGCCAGCAGCTTAGCGGCCAGCGGGGGTATGAGTACGCAGTATTTT. Translation gives CASSLAASGGMSTQYF. This rearrangement joins TRBV7-9 to TRBJ2-3; the match to TRBD2 covers 8 bases. The germline gives CDR1 SEHNR, CDR2 FQNEAQ (reference sequence). The CDR3 loop spans 16 amino acids. The V gene end was trimmed by 0 bases and the J gene end by 8 bases; junction bases not matched to a gene: 10. Supplemented by reference TRBV7-9 and TRBJ2-3, the full variable domain reads DTGVSQNPRHKITKRGQNVTFRCDPISEHNRLYWYRQTLGQGPEFLTYFQNEAQLEKSRLLSDRFSAERPKGSFSTLEIQRTEQGDSAMYLCASSLAASGGMSTQYFGPGTRLTVL.